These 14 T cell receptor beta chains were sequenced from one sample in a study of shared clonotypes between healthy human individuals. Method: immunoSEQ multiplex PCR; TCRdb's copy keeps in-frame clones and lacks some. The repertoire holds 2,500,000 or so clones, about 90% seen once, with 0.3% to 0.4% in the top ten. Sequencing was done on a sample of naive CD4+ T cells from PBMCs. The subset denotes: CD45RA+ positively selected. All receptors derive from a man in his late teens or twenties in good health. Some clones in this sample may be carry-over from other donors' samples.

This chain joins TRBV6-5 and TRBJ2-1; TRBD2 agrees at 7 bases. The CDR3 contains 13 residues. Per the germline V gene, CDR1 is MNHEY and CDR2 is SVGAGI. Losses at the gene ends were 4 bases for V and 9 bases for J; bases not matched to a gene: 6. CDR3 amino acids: CASSSGTTGEQFF. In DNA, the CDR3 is TGTGCCAGCAGTTCCGGGACTACGGGTGAGCAGTTCTTC.

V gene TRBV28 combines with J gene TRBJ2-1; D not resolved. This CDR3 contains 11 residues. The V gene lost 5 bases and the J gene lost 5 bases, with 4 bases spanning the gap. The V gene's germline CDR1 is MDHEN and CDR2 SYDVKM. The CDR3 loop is CASSQHNEQFF. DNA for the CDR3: TGTGCCAGCAGTCAACACAATGAGCAGTTCTTC.

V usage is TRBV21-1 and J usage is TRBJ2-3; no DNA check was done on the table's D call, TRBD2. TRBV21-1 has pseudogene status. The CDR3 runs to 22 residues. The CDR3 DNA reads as TGTGCCAGCAGCAAATGGGGGCGCGTTAGAAGCGGGAGGGATCTTAGCACAGATACGCAGTATTTT. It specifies CASSKWGRVRSGRDLSTDTQYF.

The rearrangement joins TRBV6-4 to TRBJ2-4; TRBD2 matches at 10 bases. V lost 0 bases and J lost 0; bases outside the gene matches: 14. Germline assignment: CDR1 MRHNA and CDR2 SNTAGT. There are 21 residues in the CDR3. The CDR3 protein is CASSDSIRRLAGVEAKNIQYF. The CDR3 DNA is TGTGCCAGCAGTGACTCAATCAGACGGCTAGCGGGAGTGGAAGCCAAAAACATTCAGTACTTC.

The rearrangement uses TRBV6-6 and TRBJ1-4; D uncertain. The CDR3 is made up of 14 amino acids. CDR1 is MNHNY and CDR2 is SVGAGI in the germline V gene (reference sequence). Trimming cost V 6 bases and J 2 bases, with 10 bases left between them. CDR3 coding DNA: TGTGCCAGCAGGCCAGAGGCTACTAATGAAAAACTGTTTTTT. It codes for CASRPEATNEKLFF.

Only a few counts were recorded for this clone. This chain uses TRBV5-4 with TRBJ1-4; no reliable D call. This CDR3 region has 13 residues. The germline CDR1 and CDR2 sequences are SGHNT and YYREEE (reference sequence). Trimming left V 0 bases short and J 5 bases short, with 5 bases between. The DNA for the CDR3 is TGTGCCAGCAGCTTGGTAGGGAATGAAAAACTGTTTTTT. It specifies CASSLVGNEKLFF.

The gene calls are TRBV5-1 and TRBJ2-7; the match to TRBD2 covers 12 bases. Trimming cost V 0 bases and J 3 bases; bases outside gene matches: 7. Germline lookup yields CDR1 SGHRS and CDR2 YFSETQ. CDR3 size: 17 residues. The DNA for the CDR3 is TGCGCCAGCAGCTTGGTCATACTAGCGGGAGGAAACTACGAGCAGTACTTC. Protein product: CASSLVILAGGNYEQYF.

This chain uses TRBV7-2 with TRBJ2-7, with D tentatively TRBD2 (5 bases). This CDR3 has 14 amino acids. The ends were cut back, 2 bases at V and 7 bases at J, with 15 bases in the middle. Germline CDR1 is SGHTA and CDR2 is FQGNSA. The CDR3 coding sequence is TGTGCCAGCAGCTTAAGGAGGTTGGGTTCGGAGCAGTACTTC. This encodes CASSLRRLGSEQYF.

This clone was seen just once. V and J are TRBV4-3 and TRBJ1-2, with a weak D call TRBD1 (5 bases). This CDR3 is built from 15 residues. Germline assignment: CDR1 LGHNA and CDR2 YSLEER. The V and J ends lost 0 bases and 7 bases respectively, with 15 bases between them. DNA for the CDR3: TGCGCCAGCAGCCAAGATTTCGGTCAGGGACTTGGCTACACCTTC. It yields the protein CASSQDFGQGLGYTF.

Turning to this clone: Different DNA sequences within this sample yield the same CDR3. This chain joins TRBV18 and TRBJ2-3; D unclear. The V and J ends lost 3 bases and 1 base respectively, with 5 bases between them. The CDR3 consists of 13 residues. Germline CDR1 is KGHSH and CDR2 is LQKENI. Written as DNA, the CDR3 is TGTGCCAGCTCACCGGACCGCACAGATACGCAGTATTTT. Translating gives CASSPDRTDTQYF.

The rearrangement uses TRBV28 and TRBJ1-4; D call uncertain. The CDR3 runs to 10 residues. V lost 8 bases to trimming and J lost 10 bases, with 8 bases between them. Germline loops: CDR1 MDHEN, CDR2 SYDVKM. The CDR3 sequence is CASGQRKLFF. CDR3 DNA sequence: TGTGCCAGCGGGCAACGAAAACTGTTTTTT.

Written as DNA, the CDR3 is TGTGCCAGCAGACGGGAGGGTTACGAGCAGTACTTC. Protein product: CASRREGYEQYF. This chain joins TRBV28 and TRBJ2-7; 8 bases line up with TRBD2. The CDR3 spans 12 residues. Per germline, CDR1 MDHEN and CDR2 SYDVKM. J gave up 4 bases and V 6 bases, and 2 bases lay outside the gene matches.

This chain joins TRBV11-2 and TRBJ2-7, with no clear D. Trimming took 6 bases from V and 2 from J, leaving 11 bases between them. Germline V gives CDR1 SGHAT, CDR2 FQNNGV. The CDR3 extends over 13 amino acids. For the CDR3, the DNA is TGTGCCAGCAGTACCTTAAATGCCTACGAGCAGTACTTC. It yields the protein CASSTLNAYEQYF.

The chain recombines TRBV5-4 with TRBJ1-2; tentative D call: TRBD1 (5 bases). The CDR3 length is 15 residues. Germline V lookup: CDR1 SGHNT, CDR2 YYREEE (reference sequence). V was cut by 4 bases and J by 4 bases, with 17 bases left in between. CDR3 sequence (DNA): TGTGCCAGCAGCCCGGACCGGACACCCCTCTATGGCTACACCTTC. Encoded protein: CASSPDRTPLYGYTF.